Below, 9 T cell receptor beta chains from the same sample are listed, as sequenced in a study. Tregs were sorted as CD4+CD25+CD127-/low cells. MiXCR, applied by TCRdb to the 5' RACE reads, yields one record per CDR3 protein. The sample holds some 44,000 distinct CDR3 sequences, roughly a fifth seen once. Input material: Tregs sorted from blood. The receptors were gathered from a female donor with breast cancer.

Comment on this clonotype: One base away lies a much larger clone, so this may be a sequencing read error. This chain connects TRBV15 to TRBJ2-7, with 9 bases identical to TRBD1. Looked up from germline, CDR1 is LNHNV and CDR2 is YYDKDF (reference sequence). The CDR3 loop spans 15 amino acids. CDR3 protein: CAASTGGTGSYEQYF. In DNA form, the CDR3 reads TGTGCCGCCAGCACAGGGGGGACAGGGTCCTACGAGCAGTACTTC.

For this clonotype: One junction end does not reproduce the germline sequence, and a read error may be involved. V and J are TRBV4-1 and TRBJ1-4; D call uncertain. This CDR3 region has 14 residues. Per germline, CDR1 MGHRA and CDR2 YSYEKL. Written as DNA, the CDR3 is TGCGCCAGCAGCCAAGAACAGAATAATGAAAAACTGTCTTTT. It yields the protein CASSQEQNNEKLSF.

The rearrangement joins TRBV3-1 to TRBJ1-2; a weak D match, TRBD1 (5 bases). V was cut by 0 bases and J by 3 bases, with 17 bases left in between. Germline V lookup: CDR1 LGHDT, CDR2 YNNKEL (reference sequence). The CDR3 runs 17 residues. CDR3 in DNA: TGTGCCAGCAGCCAAGATCCGGGCCGGGGACGTGACTATGGCTACACCTTC. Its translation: CASSQDPGRGRDYGYTF.

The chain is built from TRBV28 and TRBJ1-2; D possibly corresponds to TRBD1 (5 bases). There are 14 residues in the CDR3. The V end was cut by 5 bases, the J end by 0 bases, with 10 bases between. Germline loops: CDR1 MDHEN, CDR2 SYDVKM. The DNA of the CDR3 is TGTGCCAGCAGTCAGACAGTGGCTAACTATGGCTACACCTTC. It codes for CASSQTVANYGYTF.

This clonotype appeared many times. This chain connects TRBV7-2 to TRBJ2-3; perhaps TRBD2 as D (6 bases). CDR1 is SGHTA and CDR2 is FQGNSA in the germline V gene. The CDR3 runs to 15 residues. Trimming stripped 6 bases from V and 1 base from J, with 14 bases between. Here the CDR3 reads CASRDSGGGTDTQYF. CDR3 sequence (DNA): TGTGCCAGCAGGGATAGCGGAGGGGGCACAGATACGCAGTATTTT.

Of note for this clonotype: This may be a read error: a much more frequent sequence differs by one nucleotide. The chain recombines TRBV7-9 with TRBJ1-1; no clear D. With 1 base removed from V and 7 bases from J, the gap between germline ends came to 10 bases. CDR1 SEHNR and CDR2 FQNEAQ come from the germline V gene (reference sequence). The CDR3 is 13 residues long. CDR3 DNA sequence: TGTGCCAGCAGCTTAGAGGACGGTCGTGAAGCTTTCTTT. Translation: CASSLEDGREAFF.

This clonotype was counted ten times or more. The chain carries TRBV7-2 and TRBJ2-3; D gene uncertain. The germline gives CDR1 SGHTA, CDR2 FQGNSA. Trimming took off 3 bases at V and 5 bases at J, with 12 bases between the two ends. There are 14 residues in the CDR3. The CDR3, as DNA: TGTGCCAGCAGCTTCAGCCTAGGTTTAGATACGCAGTATTTT. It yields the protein CASSFSLGLDTQYF.

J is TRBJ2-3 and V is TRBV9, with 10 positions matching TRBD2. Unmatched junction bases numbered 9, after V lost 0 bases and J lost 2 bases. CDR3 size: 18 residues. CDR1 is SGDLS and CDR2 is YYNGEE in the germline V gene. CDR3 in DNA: TGTGCCAGCAGCGTAGCCAGCGGGAGGGCCCGTCCCACAGATACGCAGTATTTT. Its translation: CASSVASGRARPTDTQYF.

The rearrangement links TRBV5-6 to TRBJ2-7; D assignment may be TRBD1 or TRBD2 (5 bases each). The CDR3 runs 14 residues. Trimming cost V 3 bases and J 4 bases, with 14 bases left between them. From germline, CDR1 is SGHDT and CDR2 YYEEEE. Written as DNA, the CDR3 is TGTGCCAGCAGCTCCGGGGCCATTCTATACGAGCAGTACTTC. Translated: CASSSGAILYEQYF.